This T cell receptor beta chain derives from a study of pediatric ulcerative colitis. This CDR3 has 13 amino acids. Germline V gene sequence: CDR1 SQVTM, CDR2 ANQGSEA. Trimming cost V 7 bases and J 3 bases; bases outside gene matches: 9. Clones were read by immunoSEQ multiplex PCR, and TCRdb kept only the in-frame ones, dropping some. The sample has approximately 60,000 clones, approximately 87% seen once; the top ten hold around 3.3%. Blood was drawn at the time of colonoscopy. V usage is TRBV29-1 and J usage is TRBJ2-7; 7 bases are a match to TRBD1. The receptor was derived from a boy younger than 18 with severe ulcerative colitis. The sample was blood. This chain's CDR3 is CSALTGSRYEQYF. The CDR3 DNA is TGCAGCGCCCTGACAGGGTCGCGCTACGAGCAGTACTTC.